This T cell receptor beta chain emerged from a study of blood T cell repertoires in COVID-19. Study-level background: Collection of acute and convalescent COVID-19 samples took place in the United States, Italy and Spain. The cDNA or gDNA used as material had been derived from T cells, B-cell-depleted T cells, or PBMCs.

This clone was observed a few times. Original processing notes: For nucleated cells, counts were estimated from reference gene primer amplification. Repertoires were generated with immunoSEQ multiplex PCR, while TCRdb's copy carries only in-frame clones and drops some. V, J and clone size reflect that table, while D and trimming were determined from the DNA. The data contain roughly 250,000 clones, roughly 86% of them seen just once; the ten biggest clones take up around 10%. CDR1 and CDR2 from the germline V gene are SGHDT and YYEEEE. V lost 4 bases to trimming and J lost 1 base, with 11 bases between them. CDR3 length: 14 amino acids.

The V gene is TRBV5-6, the J gene TRBJ1-1, with TRBD1 as a possible D gene (6 bases). The material sequenced was peripheral blood. This receptor was obtained from a man aged 40-55 years who had recovered from COVID-19. The CDR3 bases are TGTGCCAGCAGCCTGACAGGAAGGAACACTGAAGCTTTCTTT. Encoded protein: CASSLTGRNTEAFF.